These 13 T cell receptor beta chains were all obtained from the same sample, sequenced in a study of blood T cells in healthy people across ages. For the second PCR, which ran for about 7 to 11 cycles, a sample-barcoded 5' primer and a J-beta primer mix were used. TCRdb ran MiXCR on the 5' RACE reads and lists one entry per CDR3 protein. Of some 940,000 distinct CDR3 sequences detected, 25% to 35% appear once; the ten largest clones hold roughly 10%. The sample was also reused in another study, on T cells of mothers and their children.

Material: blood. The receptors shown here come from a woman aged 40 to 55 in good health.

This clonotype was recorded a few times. The CDR3 sequence: CASSSDRGRDYGYTF. The CDR3 DNA reads as TGTGCCAGCAGCTCCGACAGGGGGCGCGACTATGGCTACACCTTC. The chain recombines TRBV7-8 with TRBJ1-2; 10 bases agree with TRBD1. This CDR3 is 15 amino acids long. J was trimmed by 3 bases and V by 4 bases; bases with no gene match: 5. Germline values: CDR1 SGHVS, CDR2 FQNEAQ.

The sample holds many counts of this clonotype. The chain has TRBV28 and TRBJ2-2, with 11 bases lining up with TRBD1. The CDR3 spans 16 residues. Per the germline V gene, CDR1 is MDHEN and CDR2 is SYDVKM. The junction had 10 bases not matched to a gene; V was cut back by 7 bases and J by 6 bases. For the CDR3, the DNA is TGTGCCAGCAACTTCCGGGACAGGGGGGAAGCCGGGGAGCTGTTTTTT. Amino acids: CASNFRDRGEAGELFF.

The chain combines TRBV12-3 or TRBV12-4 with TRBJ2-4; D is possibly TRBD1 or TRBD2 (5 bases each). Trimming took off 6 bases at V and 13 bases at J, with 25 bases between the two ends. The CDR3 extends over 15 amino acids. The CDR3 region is CASRPGRSWNNEQYF. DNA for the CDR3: TGTGCCAGCAGACCGGGACGATCGTGGAACAATGAGCAGTACTTC.

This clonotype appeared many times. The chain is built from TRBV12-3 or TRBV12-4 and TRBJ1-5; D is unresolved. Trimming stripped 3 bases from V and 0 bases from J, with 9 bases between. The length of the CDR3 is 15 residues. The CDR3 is CASSLAVYSNQPQHF. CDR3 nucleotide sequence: TGTGCCAGCAGTTTGGCAGTTTATAGCAATCAGCCCCAGCATTTT.

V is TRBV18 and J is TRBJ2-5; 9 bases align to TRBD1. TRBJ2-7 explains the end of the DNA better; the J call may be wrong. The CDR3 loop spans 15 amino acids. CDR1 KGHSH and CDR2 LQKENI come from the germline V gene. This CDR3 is CASSRNPGQGYEQYF. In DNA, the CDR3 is TGTGCCAGCTCACGCAATCCGGGACAGGGCTACGAGCAGTACTTC.

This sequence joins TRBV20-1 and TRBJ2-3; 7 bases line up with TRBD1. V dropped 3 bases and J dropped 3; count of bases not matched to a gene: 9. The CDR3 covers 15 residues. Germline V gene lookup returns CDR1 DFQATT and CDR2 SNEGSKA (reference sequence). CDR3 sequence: CSASKGTEKTDTQYF. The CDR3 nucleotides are TGCAGTGCTAGCAAAGGGACAGAAAAGACAGATACGCAGTATTTT.

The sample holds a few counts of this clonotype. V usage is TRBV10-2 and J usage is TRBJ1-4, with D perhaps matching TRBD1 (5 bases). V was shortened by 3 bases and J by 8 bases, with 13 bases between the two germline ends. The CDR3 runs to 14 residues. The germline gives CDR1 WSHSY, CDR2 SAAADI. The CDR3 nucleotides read TGCGCCAGCAGTGACGGAGGGGTTGGAGAAAAACTGTTTTTT. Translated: CASSDGGVGEKLFF.

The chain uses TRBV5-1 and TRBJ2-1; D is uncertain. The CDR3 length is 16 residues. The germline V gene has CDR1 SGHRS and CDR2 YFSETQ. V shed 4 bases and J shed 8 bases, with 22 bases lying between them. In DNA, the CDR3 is TGCGCCAGCAGCCTAAACCTGGACCCGGCGTTGGATGAGCAGTTCTTC. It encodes CASSLNLDPALDEQFF.

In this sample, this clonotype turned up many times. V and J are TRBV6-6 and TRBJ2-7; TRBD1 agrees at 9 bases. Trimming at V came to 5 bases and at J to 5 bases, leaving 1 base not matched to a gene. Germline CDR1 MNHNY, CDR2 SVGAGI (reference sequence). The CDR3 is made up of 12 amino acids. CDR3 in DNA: TGTGCCAGCAGTGACAGGGGGAACGAGCAGTACTTC. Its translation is CASSDRGNEQYF.

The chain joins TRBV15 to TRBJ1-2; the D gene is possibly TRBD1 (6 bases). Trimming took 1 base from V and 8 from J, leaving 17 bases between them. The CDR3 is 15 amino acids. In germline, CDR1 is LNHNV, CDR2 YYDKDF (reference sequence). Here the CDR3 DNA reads TGTGCCACCAGCAGAGGATACGATACAGGGTTGGGCTACACCTTC. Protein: CATSRGYDTGLGYTF.

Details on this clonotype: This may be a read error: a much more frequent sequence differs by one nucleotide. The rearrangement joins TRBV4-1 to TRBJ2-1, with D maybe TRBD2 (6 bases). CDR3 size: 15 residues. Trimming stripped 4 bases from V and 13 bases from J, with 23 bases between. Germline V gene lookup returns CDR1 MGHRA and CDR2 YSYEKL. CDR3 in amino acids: CASSPGPGLQETQFF. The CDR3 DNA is TGCGCCAGCAGCCCCGGCCCTGGACTACAGGAGACCCAGTTCTTC.

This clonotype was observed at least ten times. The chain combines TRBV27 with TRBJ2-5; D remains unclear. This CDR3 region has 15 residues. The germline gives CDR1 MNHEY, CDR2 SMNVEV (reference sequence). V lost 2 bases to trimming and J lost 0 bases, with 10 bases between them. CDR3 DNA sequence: TGTGCCAGCAGTTTACAGGACCAGTACCAAGAGACCCAGTACTTC. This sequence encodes CASSLQDQYQETQYF.

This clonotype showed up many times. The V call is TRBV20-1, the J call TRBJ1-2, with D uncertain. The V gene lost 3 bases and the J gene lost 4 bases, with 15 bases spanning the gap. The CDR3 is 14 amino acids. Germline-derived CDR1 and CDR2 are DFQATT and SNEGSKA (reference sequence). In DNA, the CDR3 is TGCAGTGCTAGGGAGGCGGGAGCGGTCTATGGCTACACCTTC. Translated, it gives CSAREAGAVYGYTF.